Each of the 17 T cell receptor beta chains below was sequenced from the same sample in a study of shared clonotypes between healthy human individuals. Data came from immunoSEQ multiplex PCR; TCRdb stores just in-frame clones and leaves some out. There are 740,000 or so clones in the sample; more than 70% occur only once, and 1.5% to 2% lies in the top ten. The material sequenced was memory CD4+ T cells sorted from blood. Subset of the sample: CD45RA-negative fraction. These receptors were obtained from a woman aged 25 to 45 in good health.

With regard to this clone: At one of its ends the junction is not consistent with the germline gene, which may arise from a read error. V usage is TRBV19 and J usage is TRBJ2-2; D not resolved. The germline V gene has CDR1 LNHDA and CDR2 SQIVND (reference sequence). The CDR3 has 15 amino acids. CDR3 nucleotide sequence: TGTGCCAGTAGTGTAGACTCACGGAACACCGGGGAGCTGTTTTTT. Amino acid sequence: CASSVDSRNTGELFF.

The table lists this clone with a count of one. The chain combines TRBV4-1 with TRBJ1-4; D ambiguous. The CDR3 is 14 residues long. Germline-derived CDR1 and CDR2 are MGHRA and YSYEKL. Trimming stripped 1 base from V and 5 bases from J, with 8 bases between. The CDR3 DNA follows: TGCGCCAGCAGCCAAGTAGAAGGAAATGAAAAACTGTTTTTT. Translated, it gives CASSQVEGNEKLFF.

This clone was counted many times. The rearrangement joins TRBV15 to TRBJ2-5; D assignment may be TRBD1 or TRBD2 (5 bases each). Germline loops: CDR1 LNHNV, CDR2 YYDKDF (reference sequence). The CDR3 is 13 residues long. Trimming removed 4 bases from V and 4 bases from J, with 10 bases in between. The CDR3 DNA is TGTGCCACCAGCATGGGGGTCAGAGAGACCCAGTACTTC. Amino acid sequence: CATSMGVRETQYF.

Only a few counts were recorded for this clone. The chain has TRBV9 and TRBJ2-7; TRBD2 might be the D (5 bases). Looked up from germline, CDR1 is SGDLS and CDR2 is YYNGEE. Trimming took 4 bases from V and 6 from J, leaving 20 bases between them. The CDR3 runs to 15 residues. The CDR3 sequence: CASSPPGNRRGEQYF. The CDR3 nucleotides read TGTGCCAGCAGCCCGCCCGGGAATCGTCGGGGCGAGCAGTACTTC.

This clone was recorded once. This chain joins TRBV12-5 and TRBJ2-5; D uncertain. Trimming stripped 2 bases from V and 5 bases from J, with 12 bases between. CDR1 LGHNT and CDR2 FRNRAP come from the germline V gene. The CDR3 runs to 14 residues. CDR3 in amino acids: CASGLSSLSETQYF. The CDR3, as DNA: TGTGCTAGTGGTTTGTCGTCTCTATCGGAGACCCAGTACTTC.

There are a few counts of this clone. The rearrangement links TRBV5-1 to TRBJ1-1, with 10 bases matching TRBD1. Trimming removed 3 bases from V and 3 bases from J; junction bases left unmatched: 11. CDR3 length equals 17 residues. Germline V gene lookup returns CDR1 SGHRS and CDR2 YFSETQ. This chain's CDR3 is CASSSDRGPLPYTEAFF. In nucleotides, the CDR3 is TGCGCCAGCAGCTCCGACAGGGGGCCTCTACCATACACTGAAGCTTTCTTT.

The CDR3 reads CASSSWLRTGELFF. The CDR3 bases are TGTGCCAGCAGCTCTTGGCTCCGGACCGGGGAGCTGTTTTTT. J is TRBJ2-2 and V is TRBV7-2; D unclear. V was trimmed by 4 bases and J by 5 bases, leaving 11 bases between them. Germline CDR1 SGHTA, CDR2 FQGNSA. The CDR3 spans 14 residues.

With respect to this clone: Other DNA variants within this sample encode the same CDR3. This chain links TRBV27 with TRBJ2-7; D is possibly TRBD2 (5 bases). Germline-derived CDR1 and CDR2 are MNHEY and SMNVEV (reference sequence). Trimming took off 2 bases at V and 3 bases at J, with 8 bases between the two ends. This CDR3 comprises 13 residues. CDR3 nucleotide sequence: TGTGCCAGCAGTTTAGCGGGCAGCTACGAGCAGTACTTC. It codes for CASSLAGSYEQYF.

The chain links TRBV4-1 to TRBJ2-2, with a weak D call TRBD1 (6 bases). From germline, CDR1 is MGHRA and CDR2 YSYEKL. The CDR3 runs 18 residues. V lost 0 bases, J lost 5 bases, and 19 bases lay in between. The CDR3 spells CASSQEARGRPRTGELFF. CDR3 in DNA: TGCGCCAGCAGCCAAGAGGCCAGGGGACGCCCGAGAACCGGGGAGCTGTTTTTT.

This sequence joins TRBV5-8 and TRBJ2-3; D is possibly TRBD1 (6 bases). Germline lookup yields CDR1 SGHTS and CDR2 YDEGEE. This CDR3 comprises 17 residues. Deletions cut 4 bases from V and 0 bases from J, with 18 bases between. CDR3 in DNA: TGTGCCAGCAGCCAGGGGATGGGCTTTACTAGCACAGATACGCAGTATTTT. It translates to CASSQGMGFTSTDTQYF.

The V call is TRBV11-3, the J call TRBJ2-1; 9 nucleotides line up with TRBD2. The CDR3 runs to 16 residues. Germline loops: CDR1 SGHNT, CDR2 YENEEA. The junction had 8 bases not matched to a gene; V was cut back by 5 bases and J by 3 bases. CDR3 sequence reads: CASSIKRTSDYNEQFF. The CDR3 coding sequence is TGTGCCAGCAGCATAAAGAGGACTAGCGACTACAATGAGCAGTTCTTC.

The chain combines TRBV4-1 with TRBJ2-7, with 7 nucleotides matching TRBD2. With V trimmed by 2 bases and J by 6 bases, 16 bases remained unmatched. CDR1 MGHRA and CDR2 YSYEKL come from the germline V gene. This CDR3 has 17 amino acids. The CDR3 region is CASSQLHLTSFESEQYF. CDR3 DNA sequence: TGCGCCAGCAGCCAACTCCATTTGACTAGCTTTGAAAGCGAGCAGTACTTC.

This clone has a handful of counts. This sequence joins TRBV6-1 and TRBJ2-6, with D unclear. The germline V gene has CDR1 MNHNS and CDR2 SASEGT. V dropped 3 bases and J dropped 0 bases, with 6 bases sitting between them. The CDR3 is 15 residues long. CDR3 nucleotide sequence: TGTGCCAGCAGTGATCGTCCCTCTGGGGCCAACGTCCTGACTTTC. It specifies CASSDRPSGANVLTF.

The chain has TRBV27 and TRBJ1-3; a possible D gene is TRBD1 (6 bases). This CDR3 has 14 residues. CDR1 is MNHEY and CDR2 is SMNVEV in the germline V gene (reference sequence). V gave up 3 bases and J gave up 4 bases, with 10 bases separating them. The CDR3: CASSFGGSGNTIYF. The DNA of the CDR3 is TGTGCCAGCAGTTTTGGGGGCTCAGGAAACACCATATATTTT.

This clone occurred once. This chain links TRBV6-6 with TRBJ2-3, with D possibly being TRBD2 (5 bases). Trimming shortened V by 0 bases and J by 3 bases, and 10 bases separated the two germline ends. Germline CDR1 reads MNHNY; CDR2 reads SVGAGI (reference sequence). The CDR3 is 15 residues long. In DNA form, the CDR3 reads TGTGCCAGCAGTTACTCGAGCGGCGGGACAGATACGCAGTATTTT. This codes for CASSYSSGGTDTQYF.

This clone was seen only once. The chain employs TRBV18 and TRBJ2-5, with D unresolved. The CDR3 sequence is 14 residues long. The ends were cut back, 3 bases at V and 5 bases at J, with 13 bases in the middle. Germline CDR1 reads KGHSH; CDR2 reads LQKENI. CDR3 amino acids: CASSPRSGTETQYF. Here the CDR3 DNA reads TGTGCCAGCTCACCTCGATCGGGTACTGAGACCCAGTACTTC.

The chain recombines TRBV9 with TRBJ1-2; D is perhaps TRBD1 (6 bases). This CDR3 has 14 residues. In germline, CDR1 is SGDLS, CDR2 YYNGEE. V gave up 3 bases and J gave up 3 bases, with 12 bases separating them. The CDR3 region has the DNA TGTGCCAGCAGCGACCCGAGGACAGACTATGGCTACACCTTC. As protein: CASSDPRTDYGYTF.